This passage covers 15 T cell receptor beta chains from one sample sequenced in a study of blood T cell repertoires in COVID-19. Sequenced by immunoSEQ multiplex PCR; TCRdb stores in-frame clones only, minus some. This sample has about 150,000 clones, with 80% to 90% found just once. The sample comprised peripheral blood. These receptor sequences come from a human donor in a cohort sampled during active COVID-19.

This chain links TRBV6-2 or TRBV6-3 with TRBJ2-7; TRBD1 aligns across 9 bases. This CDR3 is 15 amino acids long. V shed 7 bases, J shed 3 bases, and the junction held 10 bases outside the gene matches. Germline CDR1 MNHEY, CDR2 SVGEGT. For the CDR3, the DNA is TGTGCCAGCACCCCCGGGACAGGGAAATACTACGAGCAGTACTTC. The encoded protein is CASTPGTGKYYEQYF.

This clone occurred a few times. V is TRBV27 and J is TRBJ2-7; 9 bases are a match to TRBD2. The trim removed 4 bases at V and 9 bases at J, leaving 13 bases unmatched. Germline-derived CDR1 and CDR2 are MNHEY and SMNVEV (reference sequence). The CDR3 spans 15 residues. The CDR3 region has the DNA TGTGCCAGCAGTTCAGAGACTAGCGGTAAGCTGGGGCAGTACTTC. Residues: CASSSETSGKLGQYF.

This CDR3 is CASTREANYGYTF. DNA of the CDR3: TGTGCCAGTACCAGGGAGGCTAACTATGGCTACACCTTC. The V gene is TRBV19, the J gene TRBJ1-2; tentatively, D is TRBD1 (5 bases). The CDR3 extends over 13 amino acids. Germline loops: CDR1 LNHDA, CDR2 SQIVND (reference sequence). V gave up 7 bases and J gave up 0 bases, with 9 bases separating them.

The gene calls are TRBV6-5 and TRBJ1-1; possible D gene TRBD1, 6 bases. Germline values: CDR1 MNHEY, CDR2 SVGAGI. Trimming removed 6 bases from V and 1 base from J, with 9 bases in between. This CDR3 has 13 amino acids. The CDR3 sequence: CASRRGTNTEAFF. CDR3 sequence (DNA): TGTGCCAGCAGGAGGGGGACGAACACTGAAGCTTTCTTT.

CDR3 coding DNA: TGTGCCAGCAGCAGCCGGGGAGGGGGCTCTGGGGCCAACGTCCTGACTTTC. It encodes CASSSRGGGSGANVLTF. The chain joins TRBV5-4 to TRBJ2-6; D might be TRBD2 (7 bases). Looked up from germline, CDR1 is SGHNT and CDR2 is YYREEE (reference sequence). The V gene lost 4 bases and the J gene lost 0 bases, with 14 bases spanning the gap. This CDR3 has 17 amino acids.

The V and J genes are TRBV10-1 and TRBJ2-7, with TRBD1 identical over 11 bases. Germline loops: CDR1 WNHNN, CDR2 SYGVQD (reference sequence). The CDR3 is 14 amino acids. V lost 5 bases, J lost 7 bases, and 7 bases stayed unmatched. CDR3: CASSPWDRGGEQYF. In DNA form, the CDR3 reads TGCGCCAGCAGTCCCTGGGACAGGGGGGGGGAGCAGTACTTC.

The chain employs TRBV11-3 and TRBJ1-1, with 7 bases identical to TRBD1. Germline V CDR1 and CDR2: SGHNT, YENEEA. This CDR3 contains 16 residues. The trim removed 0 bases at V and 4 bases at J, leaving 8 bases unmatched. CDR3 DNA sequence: TGTGCCAGCAGCTTAGATGGGAACAGGGGTGGCACTGAAGCTTTCTTT. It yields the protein CASSLDGNRGGTEAFF.

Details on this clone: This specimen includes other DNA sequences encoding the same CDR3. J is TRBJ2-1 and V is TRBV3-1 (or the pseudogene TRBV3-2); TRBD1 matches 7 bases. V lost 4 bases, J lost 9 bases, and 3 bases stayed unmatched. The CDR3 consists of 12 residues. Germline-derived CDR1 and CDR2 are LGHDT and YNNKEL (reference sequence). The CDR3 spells CASSPSGGEQFF. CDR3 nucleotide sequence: TGTGCCAGCAGCCCGTCAGGGGGTGAGCAGTTCTTC.

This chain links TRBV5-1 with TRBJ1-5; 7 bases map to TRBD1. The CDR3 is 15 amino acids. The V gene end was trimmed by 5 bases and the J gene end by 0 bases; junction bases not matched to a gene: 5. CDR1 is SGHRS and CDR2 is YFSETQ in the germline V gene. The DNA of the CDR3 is TGCGCCAGCAGTTGGGGACAGAATAGCAATCAGCCCCAGCATTTT. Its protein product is CASSWGQNSNQPQHF.

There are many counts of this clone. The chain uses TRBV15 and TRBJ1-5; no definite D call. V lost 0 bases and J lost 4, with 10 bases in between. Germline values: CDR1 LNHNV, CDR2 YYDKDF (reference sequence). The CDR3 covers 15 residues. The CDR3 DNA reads TGTGCCACCAGCAGAGATGGGCAGGCAAATCAGCCCCAGCATTTT. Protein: CATSRDGQANQPQHF.

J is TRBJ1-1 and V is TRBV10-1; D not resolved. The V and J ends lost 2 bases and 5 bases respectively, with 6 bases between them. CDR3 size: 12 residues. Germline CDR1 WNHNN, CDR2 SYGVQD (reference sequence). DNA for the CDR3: TGCGCCAGCAGTGAGCGGGAAACTGAAGCTTTCTTT. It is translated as CASSERETEAFF.

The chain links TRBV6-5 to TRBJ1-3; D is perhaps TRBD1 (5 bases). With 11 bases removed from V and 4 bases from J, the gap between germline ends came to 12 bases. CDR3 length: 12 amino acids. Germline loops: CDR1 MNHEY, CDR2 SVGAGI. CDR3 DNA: TGTGCCGGGGGGACGGTGGGAAACACCATATATTTT. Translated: CAGGTVGNTIYF.

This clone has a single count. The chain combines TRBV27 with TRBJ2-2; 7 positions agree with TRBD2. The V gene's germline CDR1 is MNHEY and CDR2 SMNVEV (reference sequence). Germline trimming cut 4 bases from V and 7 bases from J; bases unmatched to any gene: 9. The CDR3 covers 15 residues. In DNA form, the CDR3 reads TGTGCCAGCAGTTCAAGACTAGCTAGGAACGGGGAGCTGTTTTTT. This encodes CASSSRLARNGELFF.

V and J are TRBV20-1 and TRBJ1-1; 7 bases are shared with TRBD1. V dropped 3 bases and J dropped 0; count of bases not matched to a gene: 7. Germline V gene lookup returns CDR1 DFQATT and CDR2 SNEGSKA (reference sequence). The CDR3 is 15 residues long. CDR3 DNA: TGCAGTGCTAGTAACAGGGGCCTATTGAACACTGAAGCTTTCTTT. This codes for CSASNRGLLNTEAFF.

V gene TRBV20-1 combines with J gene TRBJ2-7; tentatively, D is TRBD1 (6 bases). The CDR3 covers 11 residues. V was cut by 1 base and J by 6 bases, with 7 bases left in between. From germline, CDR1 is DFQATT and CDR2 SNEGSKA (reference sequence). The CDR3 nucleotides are TGCAGTGCTAGAGGGGGGCTCGAGCAGTACTTC. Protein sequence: CSARGGLEQYF.